Following are 13 T cell receptor beta chains from one sample sequenced in a study of blood T cell repertoires in COVID-19. Measured with immunoSEQ multiplex PCR; TCRdb has only the in-frame clones, and not every one. The repertoire has 65,000 to 90,000 clones, approximately 86% of them found once; the top ten carry around 6.3%. The sample consisted of peripheral blood. These receptors were collected from an older man with COVID-19, enrolled during active disease.

J is TRBJ2-5 and V is TRBV7-2, with D possibly matching TRBD2 (5 bases). Trimming removed 5 bases from V and 0 bases from J, with 13 bases in between. In germline, CDR1 is SGHTA, CDR2 FQGNSA. This CDR3 comprises 15 residues. The CDR3 DNA reads TGTGCCAGCAGCCCCCCCGGGGAGTACCAAGAGACCCAGTACTTC. As protein: CASSPPGEYQETQYF.

The V and J genes are TRBV9 and TRBJ2-3; 13 nucleotides match TRBD2. Per germline, CDR1 SGDLS and CDR2 YYNGEE. This CDR3 is 16 amino acids long. V lost 5 bases, J lost 2 bases, and 5 bases stayed unmatched. For the CDR3, the DNA is TGTGCCAGCAGTCCTGGGACTAGCGGGATCACAGATACGCAGTATTTT. Protein sequence: CASSPGTSGITDTQYF.

The chain is built from TRBV4-1 and TRBJ2-3; 13 bases are a match to TRBD2. Per germline, CDR1 MGHRA and CDR2 YSYEKL. The CDR3 runs to 16 residues. V trimming: 4 bases; J trimming: 1 base; junction bases outside the gene matches: 2. The chain's CDR3 is CASSLGLAGGTDTQYF. The CDR3 nucleotides read TGCGCCAGCAGCCTAGGACTAGCGGGGGGCACAGATACGCAGTATTTT.

This chain joins TRBV15 and TRBJ1-2; D perhaps matches TRBD1 (6 bases). Germline V CDR1 and CDR2: LNHNV, YYDKDF (reference sequence). Trimming stripped 6 bases from V and 6 bases from J, with 20 bases between. The CDR3 runs 15 residues. The CDR3 coding sequence is TGTGCCACCAGTTTTCAGGCGGGGGGCGTTGATGGCTACACCTTC. Translating gives CATSFQAGGVDGYTF. Using reference TRBV15 and TRBJ1-2 for the parts outside the CDR3, the full variable domain is DAMVIQNPRYQVTQFGKPVTLSCSQTLNHNVMYWYQQKSSQAPKLLFHYYDKDFNNEADTPDNFQSRRPNTSFCFLDIRSPGLGDTAMYLCATSFQAGGVDGYTFGSGTRLTVV.

The chain combines TRBV5-1 with TRBJ2-7, with 7 bases matching TRBD1. The CDR3 contains 16 residues. Germline V gene lookup returns CDR1 SGHRS and CDR2 YFSETQ. V was clipped by 4 bases and J by 0 bases; unmatched bases: 10. The CDR3 coding sequence is TGCGCCAGCAGCCTAGGTTGGGGACAGAGCTCCTACGAGCAGTACTTC. It encodes CASSLGWGQSSYEQYF.

The chain uses TRBV2 and TRBJ2-7, with 7 bases identical to TRBD1. The V segment lost 5 bases and the J segment 0 bases; nucleotides outside the gene matches: 7. Germline V gives CDR1 SNHLY, CDR2 FYNNEI. The CDR3 has 15 amino acids. Written as DNA, the CDR3 is TGTGCCAGCAGTCCTCCGGGACAGTTCTCCTACGAGCAGTACTTC. It specifies CASSPPGQFSYEQYF.

The chain has TRBV28 and TRBJ1-1, with D possibly being TRBD1 (6 bases). The CDR3 sequence is 15 residues long. CDR1 and CDR2 (germline): MDHEN, SYDVKM. V was trimmed by 5 bases and J by 5 bases, leaving 18 bases between them. The CDR3 nucleotides are TGTGCCAGCAGTCCTAGGGGGGGCCTAAGTACTGAAGCTTTCTTT. Protein: CASSPRGGLSTEAFF.

Here the CDR3 reads CATRDSLNQPQHF. For the CDR3, the DNA is TGTGCCACCAGGGACAGCCTCAATCAGCCCCAGCATTTT. The V and J genes are TRBV6-5 and TRBJ1-5, with 7 bases aligning to TRBD1. Germline V lookup: CDR1 MNHEY, CDR2 SVGAGI. The CDR3 spans 13 residues. V shed 10 bases and J 3 bases; nucleotides not matched to a gene: 6.

The gene calls are TRBV3-1 (or the pseudogene TRBV3-2) and TRBJ2-7, with TRBD2 matching 8 bases. Germline values: CDR1 LGHDT, CDR2 YNNKEL (reference sequence). J was trimmed by 3 bases and V by 5 bases; bases with no gene match: 9. There are 15 residues in the CDR3. CDR3 nucleotides: TGTGCCAGCAGCACAACGGGGGGGACCCACTACGAGCAGTACTTC. It codes for CASSTTGGTHYEQYF.

This chain links TRBV11-3 with TRBJ1-1, with D possibly TRBD1 on 5 matching bases. Germline assignment: CDR1 SGHNT and CDR2 YENEEA. This CDR3 is 13 amino acids long. The V and J ends lost 6 bases and 5 bases respectively, with 13 bases between them. In nucleotides, the CDR3 is TGTGCCAGCAGGGGTCCAGGGAGGACTGAAGCTTTCTTT. Translating gives CASRGPGRTEAFF.

J is TRBJ1-1 and V is TRBV5-1; 10 bases are a match to TRBD1. Per the germline V gene, CDR1 is SGHRS and CDR2 is YFSETQ. The CDR3 consists of 15 residues. V trimming: 4 bases; J trimming: 0 bases; junction bases outside the gene matches: 3. The CDR3 region is CASSTGQGVNTEAFF. CDR3 nucleotide sequence: TGCGCCAGCAGCACCGGACAGGGGGTGAACACTGAAGCTTTCTTT.

The chain is built from TRBV5-5 and TRBJ2-5; a weak D match, TRBD1 (6 bases). Trimming left V 3 bases short and J 5 bases short, with 14 bases between. The CDR3 totals 14 residues. Germline CDR1 is SGHKS and CDR2 is YYEKEE (reference sequence). CDR3 DNA sequence: TGTGCCAGCAGCTCACCTACAGGGACGGAGACCCAGTACTTC. Its protein is CASSSPTGTETQYF.

The rearrangement uses TRBV3-1 (or the pseudogene TRBV3-2) and TRBJ1-6; D is perhaps TRBD1 (5 bases). The V end lost 0 bases, the J end lost 7 bases, and 13 bases lay between the germline ends. CDR1 LGHDT and CDR2 YNNKEL come from the germline V gene (reference sequence). The CDR3 loop spans 16 amino acids. The CDR3 reads CASSQEVQGANSPLHF. The CDR3 bases are TGTGCCAGCAGCCAAGAGGTTCAGGGTGCCAATTCACCCCTCCACTTT.